Presented here are 32 T cell receptor beta chains from one specimen sequenced in a study of technical replicates of blood from several donors. The method was immunoSEQ multiplex PCR; TCRdb's version includes in-frame clones alone and lacks a portion of them. The sample shows some 100,000 clones, 96% of them seen only once. The sequencing sample was made of T cells isolated from PBMCs. These receptors were collected from a human donor in good health.

The chain joins TRBV7-9 to TRBJ1-4, with TRBD1 identical over 9 bases. Trimming removed 1 base from V and 8 bases from J; junction bases left unmatched: 5. CDR3 size: 15 residues. The V gene's germline CDR1 is SEHNR and CDR2 FQNEAQ (reference sequence). Here the CDR3 reads CASSLGGTGREKLFF. Here the CDR3 DNA reads TGTGCCAGCAGCTTAGGCGGGACAGGGCGCGAAAAACTGTTTTTT.

This clone has just one count. This sequence joins TRBV5-4 and TRBJ2-5; 7 positions agree with TRBD1. The germline gives CDR1 SGHNT, CDR2 YYREEE (reference sequence). The CDR3 is 14 amino acids. The V gene end was trimmed by 4 bases and the J gene end by 2 bases; junction bases not matched to a gene: 5. Here the CDR3 reads CASSLGTAQETQYF. The CDR3 DNA reads as TGTGCCAGCAGCCTCGGGACAGCACAAGAGACCCAGTACTTC. Full variable domain (outside the CDR3, taken from reference TRBV5-4 and TRBJ2-5): ETGVTQSPTHLIKTRGQQVTLRCSSQSGHNTVSWYQQALGQGPQFIFQYYREEENGRGNFPPRFSGLQFPNYSSELNVNALELDDSALYLCASSLGTAQETQYFGPGTRLLVL.

The chain links TRBV4-2 to TRBJ2-1; 8 nucleotides line up with TRBD2. Germline lookup yields CDR1 LGHNA and CDR2 YNFKEQ. The CDR3 spans 17 residues. With V trimmed by 4 bases and J by 0 bases, 8 bases remained unmatched. The CDR3 loop is CASSPEMSGSSYNEQFF. Written as DNA, the CDR3 is TGTGCCAGCAGCCCGGAGATGAGCGGGAGCTCCTACAATGAGCAGTTCTTC.

This clone came up once. The J gene is TRBJ2-7, the V gene TRBV5-4, with D possibly being TRBD2 (6 bases). Germline V gene sequence: CDR1 SGHNT, CDR2 YYREEE (reference sequence). V shed 4 bases and J shed 4 bases, with 21 bases lying between them. The CDR3 extends over 16 amino acids. CDR3 bases: TGTGCCAGCAGCGCGGGATTAGTGGTGGGAATTTACGAGCAGTACTTC. Amino acids: CASSAGLVVGIYEQYF.

This rearrangement joins TRBV18 to TRBJ2-5; no definite D call. The CDR3 is made up of 15 amino acids. CDR1 and CDR2 from the germline V gene are KGHSH and LQKENI. Trimming shortened V by 2 bases and J by 2 bases, and 12 bases separated the two germline ends. CDR3 DNA: TGTGCCAGCTCACCAACACCCGCCAGACAAGAGACCCAGTACTTC. It is translated as CASSPTPARQETQYF.

This chain links TRBV6-4 with TRBJ2-1; TRBD2 matches 8 bases. Trimming removed 0 bases from V and 8 bases from J; junction bases left unmatched: 9. Germline V lookup: CDR1 MRHNA, CDR2 SNTAGT. The CDR3 is made up of 16 amino acids. For the CDR3, the DNA is TGTGCCAGCAGTGACTCGAATCGGGGGGGCGGGGATGAGCAGTTCTTC. It codes for CASSDSNRGGGDEQFF.

The rearrangement joins TRBV28 to TRBJ2-7; 7 bases map to TRBD2. The V and J ends lost 5 bases and 0 bases, in that order; junction bases with no gene match: 4. The CDR3 has 14 amino acids. Germline V gene lookup returns CDR1 MDHEN and CDR2 SYDVKM. The CDR3 coding sequence is TGTGCCAGCAGTCCCGGCGGGAGCTCCTACGAGCAGTACTTC. Amino acids: CASSPGGSSYEQYF.

This clone was found a few times. The chain uses TRBV5-6 and TRBJ1-1; no clear D. Trimming pared 2 bases from V and 7 bases from J, leaving 15 bases between. The CDR3 has 14 amino acids. In germline, CDR1 is SGHDT, CDR2 YYEEEE. As DNA, the CDR3 is TGTGCCAGCAGCTTTAGGGCGGGTACCTATGAAGCTTTCTTT. This sequence encodes CASSFRAGTYEAFF.

V usage is TRBV19 and J usage is TRBJ1-1; 10 nucleotides line up with TRBD1. The germline gives CDR1 LNHDA, CDR2 SQIVND (reference sequence). CDR3 length: 15 residues. With V trimmed by 5 bases and J by 3 bases, 6 bases remained unmatched. The CDR3 loop reads CASSFPDRGHTEAFF. CDR3 DNA sequence: TGTGCCAGTAGTTTTCCTGACAGGGGGCACACTGAAGCTTTCTTT.

The chain joins TRBV11-1 to TRBJ1-5, with D unresolved. This CDR3 has 13 residues. Trimming left V 1 base short and J 7 bases short, with 8 bases between. Germline V gene lookup returns CDR1 SGHAT and CDR2 FQDESV (reference sequence). This CDR3 is CASSLEYGQPQHF. The CDR3 nucleotides are TGTGCCAGCAGCTTAGAATACGGGCAGCCCCAGCATTTT.

The genes are TRBV6-1 and TRBJ2-2; 8 nucleotides align to TRBD2. V lost 0 bases, J lost 6 bases, and 9 bases stayed unmatched. Germline assignment: CDR1 MNHNS and CDR2 SASEGT. This CDR3 has 17 residues. The CDR3 sequence is CASSEAGGVWGAGELFF. The CDR3, as DNA: TGTGCCAGCAGTGAAGCCGGGGGGGTCTGGGGGGCCGGGGAGCTGTTTTTT.

This clone was recorded only once. This chain uses TRBV19 with TRBJ1-5; D remains ambiguous. With 9 bases removed from V and 0 bases from J, the gap between germline ends came to 6 bases. Germline V gives CDR1 LNHDA, CDR2 SQIVND (reference sequence). The CDR3 spans 12 residues. The CDR3 protein is CASCYSNQPQHF. In nucleotides, the CDR3 is TGTGCCAGCTGTTATAGCAATCAGCCCCAGCATTTT.

This clone was observed a single time. The chain combines TRBV5-1 with TRBJ2-5; D ambiguous. The germline V gene encodes CDR1 SGHRS and CDR2 YFSETQ. The CDR3 extends over 13 amino acids. V was clipped by 0 bases and J by 5 bases, with 8 bases between them. The CDR3 region is CASSLGGSETQYF. CDR3 nucleotide sequence: TGCGCCAGCAGCTTGGGTGGCAGTGAGACCCAGTACTTC. Full variable domain (missing parts from reference TRBV5-1 and TRBJ2-5): KAGVTQTPRYLIKTRGQQVTLSCSPISGHRSVSWYQQTPGQGLQFLFEYFSETQRNKGNFPGRFSGRQFSNSRSEMNVSTLELGDSALYLCASSLGGSETQYFGPGTRLLVL.

The genes are TRBV28 and TRBJ2-3; 11 bases are shared with TRBD2. V lost 3 bases, J lost 1 base, and 6 bases stayed unmatched. In germline, CDR1 is MDHEN, CDR2 SYDVKM. The CDR3 runs to 17 residues. The CDR3 here is CASSFSGRGVGTDTQYF. The CDR3 DNA sequence: TGTGCCAGCAGTTTTAGCGGGAGGGGTGTCGGCACAGATACGCAGTATTTT. Drawing the rest from reference TRBV28 and TRBJ2-3, the complete variable domain is DVKVTQSSRYLVKRTGEKVFLECVQDMDHENMFWYRQDPGLGLRLIYFSYDVKMKEKGDIPEGYSVSREKKERFSLILESASTNQTSMYLCASSFSGRGVGTDTQYFGPGTRLTVL.

The rearrangement links TRBV5-4 to TRBJ1-1; 7 bases match TRBD1. Germline CDR1 and CDR2: SGHNT and YYREEE (reference sequence). V dropped 1 base and J dropped 1; count of bases not matched to a gene: 1. The CDR3 extends over 14 amino acids. The CDR3 region is CASSLTGANTEAFF. In DNA, the CDR3 is TGTGCCAGCAGCTTGACAGGGGCGAACACTGAAGCTTTCTTT.

V and J are TRBV5-1 and TRBJ1-4; D perhaps matches TRBD1 (6 bases). With 7 bases removed from V and 7 bases from J, the gap between germline ends came to 17 bases. This CDR3 spans 14 amino acids. CDR1 and CDR2 from the germline V gene are SGHRS and YFSETQ. In nucleotides, the CDR3 is TGCGCCAGCCAAGAGGTCGGGGGGCCTGAAAAACTGTTTTTT. Protein sequence: CASQEVGGPEKLFF.

This rearrangement joins TRBV5-5 to TRBJ2-7; D possibly corresponds to TRBD1 (6 bases). Germline-derived CDR1 and CDR2 are SGHKS and YYEKEE (reference sequence). Deletions cut 1 base from V and 5 bases from J, with 19 bases between. The CDR3 is made up of 16 amino acids. The DNA for the CDR3 is TGTGCCAGCAGCTTGCGGGCAGGGGCCTTCGAGGACGAGCAGTACTTC. It codes for CASSLRAGAFEDEQYF.

This chain uses TRBV19 with TRBJ1-6; 9 bases map to TRBD1. This CDR3 contains 13 residues. Germline V lookup: CDR1 LNHDA, CDR2 SQIVND (reference sequence). The ends lost 10 bases at V and 7 bases at J; junction bases unmatched: 5. Written as DNA, the CDR3 is TGTGCCACCCGGGACAGGGAAAATTCACCCCTCCACTTT. Translating it yields CATRDRENSPLHF.

This rearrangement joins TRBV19 to TRBJ2-3; 10 bases are shared with TRBD2. CDR3 length equals 16 residues. V dropped 3 bases and J dropped 4; count of bases not matched to a gene: 7. The V gene's germline CDR1 is LNHDA and CDR2 SQIVND (reference sequence). The CDR3 sequence: CASSMYPSGSPDTQYF. CDR3 DNA sequence: TGTGCCAGTAGTATGTACCCTAGCGGGAGCCCAGATACGCAGTATTTT.

The V call is TRBV19, the J call TRBJ1-2, with 9 positions matching TRBD1. V lost 3 bases and J lost 6; bases outside the gene matches: 5. Germline CDR1 and CDR2: LNHDA and SQIVND (reference sequence). CDR3 size: 14 residues. The DNA of the CDR3 is TGTGCCAGTAGTATTACAGGGGGCGTGGATGGCTACACCTTC. Its translation: CASSITGGVDGYTF. Complete variable domain (other parts from reference TRBV19 and TRBJ1-2): DGGITQSPKYLFRKEGQNVTLSCEQNLNHDAMYWYRQDPGQGLRLIYYSQIVNDFQKGDIAEGYSVSREKKESFPLTVTSAQKNPTAFYLCASSITGGVDGYTFGSGTRLTVV.

This chain joins TRBV28 and TRBJ2-5, with 8 positions matching TRBD2. Germline CDR1 is MDHEN and CDR2 is SYDVKM. The V and J ends lost 7 bases and 1 base, in that order; junction bases with no gene match: 5. The CDR3 is made up of 14 amino acids. The CDR3 DNA reads as TGTGCCAGCAACCGGGAGGGCCTCCAAGAGACCCAGTACTTC. It yields the protein CASNREGLQETQYF.

The chain recombines TRBV6-6 with TRBJ2-1, with unresolved D. V was clipped by 7 bases and J by 5 bases, with 6 bases between them. Germline values: CDR1 MNHNY, CDR2 SVGAGI (reference sequence). The CDR3 contains 11 residues. As DNA, the CDR3 is TGTGCCAGCACTCGCGACAATGAGCAGTTCTTC. This encodes CASTRDNEQFF.

The rearrangement uses TRBV19 and TRBJ2-7; TRBD2 agrees at 12 bases. The CDR3 has 18 amino acids. Germline CDR1 and CDR2: LNHDA and SQIVND (reference sequence). Trimming took 5 bases from V and 0 from J; bases not matched to a gene: 11. CDR3 DNA: TGTGCCAGTAGTGCTTCTCGGACTAGCGGGACCCTCTCCTACGAGCAGTACTTC. Amino acid sequence: CASSASRTSGTLSYEQYF.

The chain combines TRBV2 with TRBJ1-4; TRBD1 is a possible D gene (5 bases). CDR1 is SNHLY and CDR2 is FYNNEI in the germline V gene. V was trimmed by 6 bases and J by 11 bases, leaving 10 bases between them. The CDR3 is 11 amino acids. CDR3 region: CASRPGGKLFF. The DNA of the CDR3 is TGTGCCAGCAGGCCCGGGGGGAAACTGTTTTTT.

The rearrangement links TRBV10-3 to TRBJ1-1; tentative D call: TRBD1 (6 bases). V was cut by 4 bases and J by 4 bases, with 22 bases left in between. The length of the CDR3 is 17 residues. Germline CDR1 and CDR2: ENHRY and SYGVKD. In DNA, the CDR3 is TGTGCCATCAGTGCCCCCACAGGGTCCGCTGGGAGCACTGAAGCTTTCTTT. Protein product: CAISAPTGSAGSTEAFF.

This chain joins TRBV7-9 and TRBJ2-6; D gene ambiguous. CDR1 and CDR2 from the germline V gene are SEHNR and FQNEAQ (reference sequence). V was pared by 5 bases and J by 1 base, with 18 bases between. The CDR3 length is 18 residues. The CDR3 region has the DNA TGTGCCAGCAGCCGTCCATTTCGAGACATTTCTGGGGCCAACGTCCTGACTTTC. Protein product: CASSRPFRDISGANVLTF. Complete variable domain (other parts from reference TRBV7-9 and TRBJ2-6): DTGVSQNPRHKITKRGQNVTFRCDPISEHNRLYWYRQTLGQGPEFLTYFQNEAQLEKSRLLSDRFSAERPKGSFSTLEIQRTEQGDSAMYLCASSRPFRDISGANVLTFGAGSRLTVL.

The rearrangement joins TRBV5-1 to TRBJ2-5; 7 bases are shared with TRBD2. The CDR3 sequence is 14 residues long. V shed 4 bases and J 5 bases; nucleotides not matched to a gene: 8. In germline, CDR1 is SGHRS, CDR2 YFSETQ. The CDR3 nucleotides are TGCGCCAGCAGCCCGGACGCGGGAGTGGAGACCCAGTACTTC. Protein: CASSPDAGVETQYF.

The chain is built from TRBV9 and TRBJ2-4, with 9 bases lining up with TRBD2. V shed 2 bases, J shed 6 bases, and the junction held 12 bases outside the gene matches. This CDR3 comprises 17 residues. The germline CDR1 and CDR2 sequences are SGDLS and YYNGEE. The CDR3 loop is CASSVLGGMTSGNIQYF. In nucleotides, the CDR3 is TGTGCCAGCAGCGTCCTAGGGGGGATGACTAGCGGAAACATTCAGTACTTC.

V is TRBV2 and J is TRBJ2-1, with 7 bases fitting TRBD2. CDR1 is SNHLY and CDR2 is FYNNEI in the germline V gene. The V segment lost 1 base and the J segment 3 bases; nucleotides outside the gene matches: 6. The CDR3 totals 16 residues. CDR3 sequence (DNA): TGTGCCAGCAGTGAAGTTTCGGGACTAAACTACAATGAGCAGTTCTTC. It translates to CASSEVSGLNYNEQFF.

The chain employs TRBV29-1 and TRBJ2-1; 12 bases match TRBD2. The J segment lost 2 bases and the V segment lost 7 bases, leaving 9 bases of the junction unmatched. The CDR3 spans 16 residues. CDR1 is SQVTM, CDR2 ANQGSEA, per germline. The CDR3 coding sequence is TGCAGCGCAATAGGGCTAGCGGGAGGGCCCTACAATGAGCAGTTCTTC. Protein: CSAIGLAGGPYNEQFF.

The chain couples TRBV28 to TRBJ1-2; tentatively, D is TRBD1 (6 bases). CDR1 is MDHEN and CDR2 is SYDVKM in the germline V gene. This CDR3 contains 16 residues. V dropped 7 bases and J dropped 6 bases, with 24 bases sitting between them. CDR3 in DNA: TGTGCCAGCACCCCCCCGGGGACCGGGACAAAAAATGGCTACACCTTC. It yields the protein CASTPPGTGTKNGYTF.

The chain couples TRBV7-8 to TRBJ2-3; 7 positions agree with TRBD1. CDR1 is SGHVS, CDR2 FQNEAQ, per germline. The CDR3 is 17 amino acids. J gave up 4 bases and V 4 bases, and 14 bases lay outside the gene matches. The CDR3, as DNA: TGTGCCAGCAGCTCAAGACAGGGACCGGCGCGGGCAGATACGCAGTATTTT. Translating it yields CASSSRQGPARADTQYF.